This note documents a single T cell receptor (beta chain) sequence. These data are taken from a study of blood T cell repertoires in COVID-19. Study at large: Samples representing acute and convalescent COVID-19 were sourced from the United States, Italy and Spain. From T cells, B-cell-depleted T cells, or PBMCs came the material, which was cDNA or gDNA.

Germline trimming cut 4 bases from V and 5 bases from J; bases unmatched to any gene: 6. CDR3 length: 15 amino acids. From germline, CDR1 is SGHTA and CDR2 FQGNSA. Repertoires were generated with immunoSEQ multiplex PCR, while TCRdb's copy carries only in-frame clones and drops some. The table shows fewer than 250,000 clones, with approximately 80% occurring only once. The TCR originated in a woman between 45 and 65 years old with acute or convalescent COVID-19. This sequence joins TRBV7-2 and TRBJ2-1; 9 nucleotides match TRBD2. The sample comprised peripheral blood. CDR3: CASSSRAGGNNEQFF. CDR3 coding DNA: TGTGCCAGCAGCTCACGGGCGGGGGGGAACAATGAGCAGTTCTTC.